This entry lists 14 T cell receptor beta chains sequenced from one sample in a study of technical replicates of blood from a handful of donors. Clones were sequenced by immunoSEQ multiplex PCR, and TCRdb holds only the in-frame ones, with some missing. The sample yields 83,000 or so clones, more than 90% seen once. Sequenced: T cells isolated from PBMCs. Receptor source: a human donor in good health.

In DNA form, the CDR3 reads TGCAGCGTTGGGAGGCTAGCGGATTACAATGAGCAGTTCTTC. Its translation is CSVGRLADYNEQFF. V is TRBV29-1 and J is TRBJ2-1; TRBD2 aligns across 7 bases. Germline CDR1 is SQVTM and CDR2 is ANQGSEA. The CDR3 totals 14 residues. The V and J ends lost 4 bases and 4 bases, in that order; junction bases with no gene match: 7.

The chain links TRBV6-5 to TRBJ2-1; TRBD2 is a possible D gene (6 bases). The CDR3 covers 15 residues. With 5 bases removed from V and 8 bases from J, the gap between germline ends came to 19 bases. The germline gives CDR1 MNHEY, CDR2 SVGAGI. CDR3 loop: CASSTLRDSHHEQFF. In nucleotides, the CDR3 is TGTGCCAGCAGTACACTTAGGGACTCGCATCATGAGCAGTTCTTC.

The chain has TRBV4-1 and TRBJ2-1; 10 bases agree with TRBD1. The J segment lost 4 bases and the V segment lost 6 bases, leaving 3 bases of the junction unmatched. The germline gives CDR1 MGHRA, CDR2 YSYEKL. The CDR3 loop spans 14 amino acids. The CDR3 is CASRVGQGYNEQFF. CDR3 nucleotide sequence: TGCGCCAGCAGAGTGGGACAGGGGTACAATGAGCAGTTCTTC.

This rearrangement joins TRBV6-5 to TRBJ2-1, with TRBD2 matching 13 bases. Germline CDR1 and CDR2: MNHEY and SVGAGI. Losses at the gene ends were 2 bases for V and 5 bases for J; bases not matched to a gene: 0. This CDR3 comprises 15 residues. The CDR3 here is CASSYGTSGNNEQFF. CDR3 DNA: TGTGCCAGCAGTTACGGGACTAGCGGGAACAATGAGCAGTTCTTC.

The rearrangement links TRBV13 to TRBJ2-3, with 8 bases identical to TRBD2. From germline, CDR1 is PRHDT and CDR2 FYEKMQ (reference sequence). Germline trimming cut 3 bases from V and 5 bases from J; bases unmatched to any gene: 16. CDR3 length equals 18 residues. CDR3 in DNA: TGTGCCAGCAGCTTGAGATGGGGGACTAGGAGTAGTCAAGATACGCAGTATTTT. Its protein product is CASSLRWGTRSSQDTQYF.

V and J are TRBV29-1 and TRBJ2-1, with D possibly matching TRBD2 (6 bases). With 8 bases removed from V and 4 bases from J, the gap between germline ends came to 15 bases. This CDR3 spans 13 amino acids. Germline V gives CDR1 SQVTM, CDR2 ANQGSEA. The CDR3 loop is CSSGGLDYNEQFF. The CDR3 nucleotides are TGCAGCTCTGGGGGACTGGATTACAATGAGCAGTTCTTC.

The chain employs TRBV6-1 and TRBJ1-2; D uncertain. Trimming removed 6 bases from V and 8 bases from J, with 16 bases in between. CDR3 length: 13 residues. Per germline, CDR1 MNHNS and CDR2 SASEGT. The chain's CDR3 is CASRGTARSGYTF. The CDR3 DNA is TGTGCCAGCAGAGGAACAGCTCGCTCGGGCTACACCTTC.

The V call is TRBV4-2, the J call TRBJ2-7, with a tentative D call TRBD2 (5 bases). Trimming left V 9 bases short and J 1 base short, with 13 bases between. CDR1 LGHNA and CDR2 YNFKEQ come from the germline V gene. The CDR3 contains 13 residues. CDR3 nucleotide sequence: TGTGCCAGTATGGACGAGCGGTCCTACGAGCAGTACTTC. As protein: CASMDERSYEQYF.

This clone was seen once. The V and J genes are TRBV15 and TRBJ1-4, with 10 bases fitting TRBD1. With V trimmed by 5 bases and J by 7 bases, 4 bases remained unmatched. Germline V gene lookup returns CDR1 LNHNV and CDR2 YYDKDF (reference sequence). The CDR3 spans 14 residues. CDR3 sequence (DNA): TGTGCCACCAGCGGCCGGGACAGGGGTGAAAAACTGTTTTTT. Translating gives CATSGRDRGEKLFF.

This chain uses TRBV27 with TRBJ2-1; TRBD2 matches at 9 bases. CDR1 and CDR2 (germline): MNHEY, SMNVEV (reference sequence). CDR3 size: 18 residues. Trimming took 3 bases from V and 0 from J; bases not matched to a gene: 9. CDR3 region: CASSFVAGGPSSYNEQFF. The CDR3 coding sequence is TGTGCCAGCAGTTTTGTGGCGGGAGGGCCTAGCTCCTACAATGAGCAGTTCTTC.

V gene TRBV28 combines with J gene TRBJ1-1; D call uncertain. V was clipped by 3 bases and J by 3 bases, with 2 bases between them. This CDR3 spans 11 amino acids. The germline gives CDR1 MDHEN, CDR2 SYDVKM. In DNA, the CDR3 is TGTGCCAGCAGTTTCTACACTGAAGCTTTCTTT. This encodes CASSFYTEAFF.

The CDR3 reads CASRTGMRNEQFF. CDR3 coding DNA: TGTGCCAGCAGGACAGGGATGAGGAATGAGCAGTTCTTC. The chain links TRBV6-5 to TRBJ2-1; 7 bases align to TRBD1. The CDR3 is 13 amino acids. Germline values: CDR1 MNHEY, CDR2 SVGAGI. The ends lost 6 bases at V and 7 bases at J; junction bases unmatched: 6.

In its sample, this clone was seen once. V and J are TRBV19 and TRBJ1-1, with 7 bases fitting TRBD1. After removal of 7 bases from V and 6 bases from J, the junction contained 8 bases not matched to a gene. Germline CDR1 reads LNHDA; CDR2 reads SQIVND (reference sequence). This CDR3 has 13 residues. The CDR3 sequence is CASTRQGEAEAFF. CDR3 DNA sequence: TGTGCCAGTACCCGGCAGGGGGAAGCTGAAGCTTTCTTT. Full variable domain (missing parts from reference TRBV19 and TRBJ1-1): DGGITQSPKYLFRKEGQNVTLSCEQNLNHDAMYWYRQDPGQGLRLIYYSQIVNDFQKGDIAEGYSVSREKKESFPLTVTSAQKNPTAFYLCASTRQGEAEAFFGQGTRLTVV.

Here the CDR3 reads CATSREVGKSNQPQHF. In DNA, the CDR3 is TGTGCCACCAGCAGAGAAGTCGGGAAAAGCAATCAGCCCCAGCATTTT. The V call is TRBV15, the J call TRBJ1-5, with unresolved D. Looked up from germline, CDR1 is LNHNV and CDR2 is YYDKDF (reference sequence). The CDR3 runs 16 residues. V was cut by 0 bases and J by 1 base, with 10 bases left in between.